Listed below are T cell receptor beta chains from one sample, sequenced in a study of blood T cell repertoires in COVID-19. Sequenced by immunoSEQ multiplex PCR; TCRdb stores in-frame clones only, minus some. The repertoire holds some 83,000 clones, with 89% as singletons. Sequencing input: peripheral blood. These receptors were collected from a man aged 45-65 years with acute or convalescent COVID-19. Both conserved end residues are part of each CDR3. Each record gives: clone size, D gene, J gene, V gene, CDR3 DNA, CDR3 protein. D genes are given only for firm matches. Size values are once, few and many counts, or a class for expanded clones, and some rows have none.

-	-	TRBJ2-5	TRBV29-1	TGCAGCGTTGAACGGGTCGATACGGGGAAGACCCAGTACTTC	CSVERVDTGKTQYF
-	TRBD2	TRBJ2-7	TRBV7-3	TGTGCCAGCAGCTTAGGCCTAGCGGGAAGCGAGCAGTACTTC	CASSLGLAGSEQYF
-	-	TRBJ1-4	TRBV7-2	TGTGCCAGCAGCTTAATTGCGCACGGGACATATGAAAAACTGTTTTTT	CASSLIAHGTYEKLFF
-	-	TRBJ1-2	TRBV7-2	TGTGCCAGCAGCTTCGGCAATAGGGGCGGGGAGGGCTACACCTTC	CASSFGNRGGEGYTF
-	-	TRBJ2-2	TRBV7-8	TGTGCCAGCAGCTTCCAGATAGGGGGCACCGGGGAGCTGTTTTTT	CASSFQIGGTGELFF
-	-	TRBJ1-4	TRBV9	TGTGCCAGCAGCGTAGCGGCGGGGGAAAAACTGTTTTTT	CASSVAAGEKLFF
few	-	TRBJ1-5	TRBV27	TGTGCCAGCAGTCCGTACGGGACACAGCTTAAGAGCAATCAGCCCCAGCATTTT	CASSPYGTQLKSNQPQHF
-	-	TRBJ2-1	TRBV5-6	TGTGCCAGCAGTCGCACAGGGAACTACAATGAGCAGTTCTTC	CASSRTGNYNEQFF
-	-	TRBJ1-1	TRBV25-1	TGTGCCAGCAGTGACGAGCAGAACACTGAAGCTTTCTTT	CASSDEQNTEAFF
-	-	TRBJ1-2	TRBV5-1	TGCGCCAGCAGCTTGGCCGACACCGATGGCTACACCTTC	CASSLADTDGYTF
-	TRBD1	TRBJ1-2	TRBV6-1	TGTGCCAGCAGTGAAGCGCCTGGGACAGGGGACTTCTATGGCTACACCTTC	CASSEAPGTGDFYGYTF
once	TRBD1	TRBJ2-5	TRBV6-5	TGTGCCAGCAGTTTCCGAAGGACAGGGAAGGGGGAGACCCAGTACTTC	CASSFRRTGKGETQYF
-	-	TRBJ1-1	TRBV30	TGTGCCTGGAGCGTCACAGGGACCACTGAAGCTTTCTTT	CAWSVTGTTEAFF
once	-	TRBJ1-1	TRBV4-1	TGCGCCAGCAGCCGCGCGGGGGCTCTAATTAACACTGAAGCTTTCTTT	CASSRAGALINTEAFF
-	TRBD2	TRBJ2-7	TRBV28	TGTGCCAGCTCCGGCGGGAGCTCCTACGAGCAGTACTTC	CASSGGSSYEQYF
-	-	TRBJ1-2	TRBV4-3	TGCGCCAGCAGCCAAGCCAGGACAGCTAACTATGGCTACACCTTC	CASSQARTANYGYTF
-	-	TRBJ2-2	TRBV11-2	TGTGCCAGCAGCGTCAAAAAACCGGGGACAAACACCGGGGAGCTGTTTTTT	CASSVKKPGTNTGELFF
-	TRBD2	TRBJ2-1	TRBV4-1	TGCGCCAGCAGCCACACGGACCCTAGCGGGGGTCACCATGAGCAGTTCTTC	CASSHTDPSGGHHEQFF
-	TRBD1	TRBJ1-5	TRBV3-1/TRBV3-2	TGTGCCAGCAGCCAGACGGACAGGATCAATCAGCCCCAGCATTTT	CASSQTDRINQPQHF
-	-	TRBJ2-2	TRBV3-1/TRBV3-2	TGTGCCAGCAGCGGAAGCCAGGCGAACACCGGGGAGCTGTTTTTT	CASSGSQANTGELFF
once	-	TRBJ2-7	TRBV27	TGTGCCAGCAGTTTATCCCGGACAGCGGACTACGAGCAGTACTTC	CASSLSRTADYEQYF
-	-	TRBJ1-1	TRBV5-6	TGTGCCAGCAGCTCTCCGTATAACACTGAAGCTTTCTTT	CASSSPYNTEAFF
-	TRBD1	TRBJ1-6	TRBV27	TGTGCCAGCAGTCGGGACAGGGTGGCGGATTCACCCCTCCACTTT	CASSRDRVADSPLHF
-	-	TRBJ1-1	TRBV5-6	TGTGCCAGCAGCAGAAATTACAGGGTCGCAGACACTGAAGCTTTCTTT	CASSRNYRVADTEAFF
-	-	TRBJ1-4	TRBV2	TGTGCCAGCAGTGTCATGGCAGGACTGTTTTTT	CASSVMAGLFF
-	-	TRBJ1-5	TRBV19	TGTGCCAGTAGTATAAATGGAGGGCCTCAGCCCCAGCATTTT	CASSINGGPQPQHF
-	TRBD1	TRBJ1-2	TRBV7-3	TGTGCCAGCAGCTCCGGACAGGGGTTTGGCTACACCTTC	CASSSGQGFGYTF
-	-	TRBJ2-2	TRBV19	TGTGCCAGTAGACCCCGCGGCACCGGGGAGCTGTTTTTT	CASRPRGTGELFF
-	-	TRBJ2-7	TRBV6-1	TGTGCCAGCAGTGAAGCGCCAGCACGGGCCTACGAGCAGTACTTC	CASSEAPARAYEQYF
-	TRBD2	TRBJ2-1	TRBV19	TGTGCCAGTAGCACTCAAACTAGCGGGGAGAAGTTCTTC	CASSTQTSGEKFF
-	-	TRBJ1-6	TRBV4-3	TGCGCCAGCAGCCAAGATAACAGAGGGAATTCACCCCTCCACTTT	CASSQDNRGNSPLHF
-	-	TRBJ2-1	TRBV7-2	TGTGCCAGCAGCTTAGCGAGGACTTCGGGTGAGCAGTTCTTC	CASSLARTSGEQFF
-	TRBD1	TRBJ1-3	TRBV7-9	TGTGCCAGCAGCTTAGGGGGGACAGGGAGCTCTGGAAACACCATATATTTT	CASSLGGTGSSGNTIYF